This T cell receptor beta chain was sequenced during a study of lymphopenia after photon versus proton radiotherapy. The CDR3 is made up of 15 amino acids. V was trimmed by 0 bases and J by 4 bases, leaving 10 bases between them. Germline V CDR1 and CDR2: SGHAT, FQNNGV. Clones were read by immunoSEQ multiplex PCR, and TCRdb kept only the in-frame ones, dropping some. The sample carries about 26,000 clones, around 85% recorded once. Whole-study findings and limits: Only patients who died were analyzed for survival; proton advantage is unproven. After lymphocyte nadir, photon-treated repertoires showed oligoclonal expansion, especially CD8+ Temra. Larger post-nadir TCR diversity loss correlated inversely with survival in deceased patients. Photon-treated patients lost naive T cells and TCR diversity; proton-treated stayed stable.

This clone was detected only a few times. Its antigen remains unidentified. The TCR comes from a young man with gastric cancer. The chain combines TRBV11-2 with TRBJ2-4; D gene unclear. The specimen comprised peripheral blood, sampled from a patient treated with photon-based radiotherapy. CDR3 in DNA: TGTGCCAGCAGCTTAGAGTGGGGTCTGAAAAACATTCAGTACTTC. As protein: CASSLEWGLKNIQYF.